The 26 T cell receptor beta chains below all came from one sample that was sequenced in a study of blood T cell repertoires in COVID-19. Assay: immunoSEQ multiplex PCR; the TCRdb copy retains only in-frame clones and omits some. The table records 240,000 or so clones, 75% to 90% of them present only once. Sample: PBMCs or T cells enriched from blood (not recorded which). Source of these receptors: a woman aged 40 to 49 with acute COVID-19.

V gene TRBV7-9 combines with J gene TRBJ1-2; no clear D. Germline V gives CDR1 SEHNR, CDR2 FQNEAQ (reference sequence). This CDR3 has 12 amino acids. V was cut by 5 bases and J by 7 bases, with 11 bases left in between. The CDR3: CASSLTGSGYTF. Here the CDR3 DNA reads TGTGCCAGCAGCCTGACGGGGTCTGGCTACACCTTC.

CDR3 nucleotide sequence: TGTGCCAGCACCCAGGGAGGTACCGGGGAGCTGTTTTTT. Protein: CASTQGGTGELFF. The chain links TRBV27 to TRBJ2-2, with D perhaps TRBD2 (6 bases). V dropped 7 bases and J dropped 5 bases, with 11 bases sitting between them. The V gene's germline CDR1 is MNHEY and CDR2 SMNVEV (reference sequence). The CDR3 is 13 residues long.

The chain employs TRBV9 and TRBJ2-3, with D possibly TRBD2 on 5 matching bases. With 3 bases removed from V and 1 base from J, the gap between germline ends came to 9 bases. This CDR3 has 14 amino acids. Germline lookup yields CDR1 SGDLS and CDR2 YYNGEE. CDR3 amino acids: CASSDFSGTDTQYF. CDR3 nucleotide sequence: TGTGCCAGCAGCGACTTTAGCGGCACAGATACGCAGTATTTT.

The chain has TRBV2 and TRBJ2-7; weak D call: TRBD2 (5 bases). V dropped 6 bases and J dropped 2 bases, with 8 bases sitting between them. The CDR3 has 12 residues. From germline, CDR1 is SNHLY and CDR2 FYNNEI. CDR3 DNA: TGTGCCAGCAGGGAGGTAGCCTACGAGCAGTACTTC. Translation: CASREVAYEQYF.

This chain connects TRBV6-2 or TRBV6-3 to TRBJ2-3; 10 bases map to TRBD2. CDR1 MNHEY and CDR2 SVGEGT come from the germline V gene. The junction had 16 bases not matched to a gene; V was cut back by 0 bases and J by 1 base. The CDR3 is made up of 21 amino acids. The CDR3 spells CASSYSPLAGMGVEGTDTQYF. The CDR3, as DNA: TGTGCCAGCAGTTACTCCCCACTAGCGGGAATGGGCGTAGAGGGCACAGATACGCAGTATTTT.

This clone came up once. The chain employs TRBV6-5 and TRBJ2-7; no clear D gene. Germline CDR1 and CDR2: MNHEY and SVGAGI. The CDR3 consists of 14 residues. Trimming pared 6 bases from V and 0 bases from J, leaving 12 bases between. The CDR3 sequence is CASSGKTDSYEQYF. CDR3 bases: TGTGCCAGCAGCGGAAAGACTGACTCCTACGAGCAGTACTTC.

This clone is a singleton in its sample. The chain employs TRBV30 and TRBJ2-1, with a tentative D call TRBD2 (6 bases). Between the trimmed V and J ends, which lost 5 bases and 3 bases, there was a span of 11 bases. This CDR3 is built from 13 residues. In germline, CDR1 is GTSNPN, CDR2 SVGIG (reference sequence). The CDR3 region has the DNA TGTGCCTGGGTGGCCGGGGGCTACAATGAGCAGTTCTTC. This translates into CAWVAGGYNEQFF.

The chain has TRBV6-5 and TRBJ2-5; D not certain. The CDR3 covers 16 residues. Deletions cut 2 bases from V and 0 bases from J, with 13 bases between. The germline V gene encodes CDR1 MNHEY and CDR2 SVGAGI. The CDR3: CASSYRNGEYQETQYF. The CDR3 DNA sequence: TGTGCCAGCAGTTACAGGAACGGAGAGTACCAAGAGACCCAGTACTTC.

The chain is built from TRBV30 and TRBJ2-7; D is perhaps TRBD1 (7 bases). Germline CDR1 and CDR2: GTSNPN and SVGIG (reference sequence). The CDR3 extends over 13 amino acids. CDR3 sequence reads: CAWGAGGSYEQYF. The CDR3 DNA sequence: TGTGCATGGGGGGCAGGGGGCTCCTACGAGCAGTACTTC.

This clone was picked up a small number of times. This sequence joins TRBV7-8 and TRBJ1-4, with TRBD1 identical over 12 bases. The CDR3 runs to 17 residues. Germline trimming cut 1 base from V and 6 bases from J; bases unmatched to any gene: 6. CDR1 is SGHVS, CDR2 FQNEAQ, per germline. The CDR3: CASSLGPGQGADEKLFF. Written as DNA, the CDR3 is TGTGCCAGCAGCTTAGGACCGGGACAGGGGGCTGATGAAAAACTGTTTTTT.

This sequence joins TRBV4-2 and TRBJ2-1; 10 bases line up with TRBD2. Germline V lookup: CDR1 LGHNA, CDR2 YNFKEQ. The trim removed 1 base at V and 6 bases at J, leaving 3 bases unmatched. CDR3 size: 15 residues. CDR3 residues: CASSQVSSGSNEQFF. The DNA for the CDR3 is TGTGCCAGCAGCCAAGTTTCTAGCGGGAGCAATGAGCAGTTCTTC.

In regard to this clone: Distinct nucleotide sequences in the sample also encode this CDR3. CDR3 DNA: TGCGCCAGCAGCCTGACAGGACTCAACTATGGCTACACCTTC. Protein: CASSLTGLNYGYTF. The rearrangement joins TRBV5-1 to TRBJ1-2; TRBD1 is a possible D gene (6 bases). V shed 4 bases and J shed 2 bases, with 12 bases lying between them. CDR3 length: 14 residues. Germline CDR1 is SGHRS and CDR2 is YFSETQ.

This chain joins TRBV6-5 and TRBJ2-1; weak D call: TRBD2 (6 bases). V dropped 8 bases and J dropped 6 bases, with 14 bases sitting between them. Germline V CDR1 and CDR2: MNHEY, SVGAGI. The CDR3 is made up of 13 amino acids. This CDR3 reads CASGSGLTNEQFF. The DNA for the CDR3 is TGTGCCAGCGGTTCGGGACTCACCAATGAGCAGTTCTTC.

This clone came up once. In the same sample, other DNA sequences code for this CDR3. The chain has TRBV7-8 and TRBJ2-3; 8 bases are a match to TRBD2. The length of the CDR3 is 16 residues. Germline trimming cut 1 base from V and 2 bases from J; bases unmatched to any gene: 5. Germline V CDR1 and CDR2: SGHVS, FQNEAQ. CDR3 bases: TGTGCCAGCAGCTTAGTTAGCGGGGCATCCACAGATACGCAGTATTTT. As protein: CASSLVSGASTDTQYF.

J is TRBJ1-4 and V is TRBV11-2; 11 bases map to TRBD1. The germline V gene has CDR1 SGHAT and CDR2 FQNNGV. V dropped 5 bases and J dropped 8; count of bases not matched to a gene: 7. There are 15 residues in the CDR3. The CDR3 loop is CASSAGQGVGEKLFF. The CDR3 nucleotides are TGTGCCAGCAGCGCGGGACAGGGGGTCGGGGAAAAACTGTTTTTT.

V gene TRBV3-1 (or the pseudogene TRBV3-2) combines with J gene TRBJ1-2; D is possibly TRBD1 (6 bases). The CDR3 extends over 15 amino acids. The germline CDR1 and CDR2 sequences are LGHDT and YNNKEL (reference sequence). V was trimmed by 0 bases and J by 8 bases, leaving 16 bases between them. The CDR3: CASSQEGQGIGGYTF. The CDR3 DNA reads TGTGCCAGCAGCCAAGAGGGGCAGGGGATAGGCGGCTACACCTTC.

This sequence joins TRBV7-9 and TRBJ1-4; 9 bases are shared with TRBD1. With V trimmed by 4 bases and J by 8 bases, 5 bases remained unmatched. The CDR3 sequence is 14 residues long. Per the germline V gene, CDR1 is SEHNR and CDR2 is FQNEAQ (reference sequence). The CDR3 sequence: CASSWGQGGEKLFF. CDR3 coding DNA: TGTGCCAGCAGCTGGGGACAGGGCGGGGAAAAACTGTTTTTT.

This chain connects TRBV9 to TRBJ2-1; 8 bases line up with TRBD2. V was pared by 4 bases and J by 4 bases, with 4 bases of the junction left unmatched. The CDR3 spans 14 residues. Germline values: CDR1 SGDLS, CDR2 YYNGEE. The CDR3 DNA reads as TGTGCCAGCAGCCCCAGCGGGGGATACAATGAGCAGTTCTTC. This codes for CASSPSGGYNEQFF.

The V and J genes are TRBV7-8 and TRBJ2-7; D gene unclear. The CDR3 extends over 13 amino acids. V was clipped by 1 base and J by 3 bases, with 7 bases between them. Looked up from germline, CDR1 is SGHVS and CDR2 is FQNEAQ. CDR3 protein: CASSLERYYEQYF. CDR3 DNA: TGTGCCAGCAGCTTAGAACGGTACTACGAGCAGTACTTC. The whole variable domain, remainder taken from reference TRBV7-8 and TRBJ2-7, is GAGVSQSPRYKVAKRGQDVALRCDPISGHVSLFWYQQALGQGPEFLTYFQNEAQLDKSGLPSDRFFAERPEGSVSTLKIQRTQQEDSAVYLCASSLERYYEQYFGPGTRLTVT.

J is TRBJ2-7 and V is TRBV20-1; TRBD2 matches at 13 bases. Germline V CDR1 and CDR2: DFQATT, SNEGSKA (reference sequence). The CDR3 runs 18 residues. J lost 3 bases, V lost 3 bases, and 14 bases had no gene match. CDR3 protein: CSASFGLAGEGRDYEQYF. CDR3 DNA sequence: TGCAGTGCTAGTTTCGGACTAGCGGGAGAGGGAAGGGACTACGAGCAGTACTTC.

This sequence joins TRBV7-6 and TRBJ2-7; D perhaps matches TRBD2 (6 bases). This CDR3 is 15 amino acids long. The V gene lost 1 base and the J gene lost 7 bases, with 17 bases spanning the gap. Germline values: CDR1 SGHVS, CDR2 FNYEAQ. CDR3 DNA sequence: TGTGCCAGCAGCTTAGAGGGAGGTGGGGAGAAAGAGCAGTACTTC. This gives the protein CASSLEGGGEKEQYF.

The rearrangement joins TRBV29-1 to TRBJ1-2; weak D call: TRBD1 (5 bases). There are 13 residues in the CDR3. The ends were cut back, 6 bases at V and 8 bases at J, with 19 bases in the middle. In germline, CDR1 is SQVTM, CDR2 ANQGSEA. The CDR3 here is CSVGIQGGEGYTF. The CDR3 DNA sequence: TGCAGCGTCGGCATCCAGGGTGGAGAAGGCTACACCTTC. Together with reference TRBV29-1 and TRBJ1-2, the CDR3 gives the full variable domain: SAVISQKPSRDICQRGTSLTIQCQVDSQVTMMFWYRQQPGQSLTLIATANQGSEATYESGFVIDKFPISRPNLTFSTLTVSNMSPEDSSIYLCSVGIQGGEGYTFGSGTRLTVV.

The chain carries TRBV14 and TRBJ2-5; 9 positions match TRBD1. This CDR3 contains 15 residues. V was clipped by 4 bases and J by 4 bases; unmatched bases: 7. Germline CDR1 is SGHDN and CDR2 is FVKESK. The CDR3 region is CASSLRDRELETQYF. CDR3 sequence (DNA): TGTGCCAGCAGCCTTAGGGACAGGGAATTAGAGACCCAGTACTTC.

The chain combines TRBV2 with TRBJ2-1; 7 bases are a match to TRBD1. Trimming at V came to 5 bases and at J to 8 bases, leaving 6 bases not matched to a gene. CDR1 is SNHLY and CDR2 is FYNNEI in the germline V gene. The CDR3 sequence is 13 residues long. The CDR3 loop is CASSFDRVDEQFF. Written as DNA, the CDR3 is TGTGCCAGCAGTTTTGACAGGGTTGATGAGCAGTTCTTC.

The chain links TRBV19 to TRBJ2-7; maybe TRBD1 (6 bases). Between the trimmed V and J ends, which lost 4 bases and 3 bases, there was a span of 16 bases. The CDR3 covers 15 residues. Germline V gives CDR1 LNHDA, CDR2 SQIVND (reference sequence). CDR3 DNA sequence: TGTGCCAGTAGTAGTGGGACACCGTCGATCTACGAGCAGTACTTC. It yields the protein CASSSGTPSIYEQYF.

The J gene is TRBJ2-1, the V gene TRBV19; 9 bases map to TRBD2. The germline V gene encodes CDR1 LNHDA and CDR2 SQIVND (reference sequence). This CDR3 has 16 residues. Trimming took 4 bases from V and 5 from J; bases not matched to a gene: 9. The CDR3 DNA reads as TGTGCCAGTAGTACGTACCTAGCGGGAAGAAACAATGAGCAGTTCTTC. As protein: CASSTYLAGRNNEQFF. The full variable domain, rest sourced from reference TRBV19 and TRBJ2-1, is DGGITQSPKYLFRKEGQNVTLSCEQNLNHDAMYWYRQDPGQGLRLIYYSQIVNDFQKGDIAEGYSVSREKKESFPLTVTSAQKNPTAFYLCASSTYLAGRNNEQFFGPGTRLTVL.